Below are 12 T cell receptor beta chains sequenced from a single sample in a study of OX40 agonist ivuxolimab in advanced cancers. Sequencing was performed with immunoSEQ multiplex PCR; in TCRdb, only in-frame clones are kept and a portion is missing. Counted here are approximately 17,000 clones, around 90% occurring once; the ten biggest clones make up approximately 30%. Sequenced here: CD4+ or CD8+ T cells sorted from blood, sampled in a trial of the OX40 agonist ivuxolimab. The receptors here all came from an adult with an advanced solid tumor such as melanoma, head and neck, liver or kidney cancer.

This clone appeared once. The chain couples TRBV7-9 to TRBJ1-3; D is possibly TRBD1 (5 bases). Germline CDR1 SEHNR, CDR2 FQNEAQ (reference sequence). Trimming removed 1 base at V and 7 bases at J, with 23 bases between. CDR3 length: 18 residues. CDR3 protein: CASSLEAASGLWGNTIYF. The CDR3 nucleotides are TGTGCCAGCAGCTTAGAAGCAGCGTCTGGCCTGTGGGGGAACACCATATATTTT.

The J gene is TRBJ2-1, the V gene TRBV18; unclear D gene. Trimming pared 2 bases from V and 0 bases from J, leaving 14 bases between. Germline V gene sequence: CDR1 KGHSH, CDR2 LQKENI. This CDR3 has 17 residues. CDR3 protein: CASSPGNLLSSYNEQFF. CDR3 nucleotide sequence: TGTGCCAGCTCACCAGGGAATCTTCTTAGCTCCTACAATGAGCAGTTCTTC.

V gene TRBV6-5 combines with J gene TRBJ1-2; TRBD1 aligns across 8 bases. Per the germline V gene, CDR1 is MNHEY and CDR2 is SVGAGI. Trimming removed 6 bases from V and 8 bases from J; junction bases left unmatched: 14. The CDR3 extends over 15 amino acids. The CDR3 DNA is TGTGCCAGCAGAACGGGACAGGCTGTACCTAACGGCTACACCTTC. Translated, it gives CASRTGQAVPNGYTF.

This clone appeared a few times. The chain couples TRBV7-9 to TRBJ2-7; a weak D match, TRBD2 (6 bases). Germline V gene sequence: CDR1 SEHNR, CDR2 FQNEAQ (reference sequence). V gave up 5 bases and J gave up 7 bases, with 12 bases separating them. This CDR3 region has 12 residues. In DNA form, the CDR3 reads TGTGCCAGCAGCCGCGGGGCTTTTGAGCAGTACTTC. Translated: CASSRGAFEQYF.

The chain carries TRBV13 and TRBJ2-7; 7 bases map to TRBD1. Germline CDR1 PRHDT, CDR2 FYEKMQ (reference sequence). J was trimmed by 2 bases and V by 3 bases; bases with no gene match: 4. The CDR3 is made up of 14 amino acids. The CDR3 region has the DNA TGTGCCAGCAGCTTCACAGGGGCGGCCTACGAGCAGTACTTC. Its protein is CASSFTGAAYEQYF.

This clone was observed a single time. The rearrangement uses TRBV4-3 and TRBJ2-7; weak D call: TRBD1 (5 bases). The CDR3 totals 15 residues. The germline gives CDR1 LGHNA, CDR2 YSLEER. V dropped 0 bases and J dropped 4 bases, with 13 bases sitting between them. The CDR3 sequence is CASSQDQGEGYEQYF. The CDR3 nucleotides read TGCGCCAGCAGCCAAGATCAAGGGGAAGGGTACGAGCAGTACTTC.

J is TRBJ2-3 and V is TRBV5-1; no clear D. Trimming removed 3 bases from V and 2 bases from J, with 10 bases in between. Looked up from germline, CDR1 is SGHRS and CDR2 is YFSETQ. The CDR3 loop spans 14 amino acids. The CDR3 nucleotides read TGCGCCAGCAGCTGGAAAGGATTCACAGATACGCAGTATTTT. Its protein product is CASSWKGFTDTQYF.

The chain combines TRBV30 with TRBJ1-3; D is unresolved. CDR3 length: 13 residues. V was pared by 5 bases and J by 0 bases, with 8 bases between. The germline gives CDR1 GTSNPN, CDR2 SVGIG (reference sequence). The CDR3 is CAWPTGSGNTIYF. DNA for the CDR3: TGTGCCTGGCCCACTGGCTCTGGAAACACCATATATTTT.

This clone was seen once. CDR3 loop: CASSQPRQGYTGELFF. CDR3 DNA: TGTGCCAGCAGCCAACCAAGACAGGGTTATACCGGGGAGCTGTTTTTT. J is TRBJ2-2 and V is TRBV4-2; 7 bases map to TRBD1. Germline values: CDR1 LGHNA, CDR2 YNFKEQ. Unmatched junction bases numbered 8, after V lost 2 bases and J lost 5 bases. The CDR3 is 16 amino acids.

The rearrangement uses TRBV5-4 and TRBJ2-2; 9 bases agree with TRBD2. Germline assignment: CDR1 SGHNT and CDR2 YYREEE (reference sequence). With 2 bases clipped from V and 5 bases from J, the junction kept 4 bases outside the gene matches. The CDR3 length is 15 residues. Here the CDR3 reads CASSFAGGATGELFF. CDR3 coding DNA: TGTGCCAGCAGCTTTGCGGGAGGGGCTACCGGGGAGCTGTTTTTT.

The chain uses TRBV11-3 and TRBJ2-5; D call uncertain. CDR3 length equals 14 residues. With 0 bases removed from V and 5 bases from J, the gap between germline ends came to 10 bases. The germline gives CDR1 SGHNT, CDR2 YENEEA. In nucleotides, the CDR3 is TGTGCCAGCAGCTTAGATGAGCTGGGGGAGACCCAGTACTTC. Translation gives CASSLDELGETQYF.

Turning to this clone: This specimen includes other DNA sequences encoding the same CDR3. This chain joins TRBV27 and TRBJ2-1; 10 nucleotides agree with TRBD2. Germline V gene lookup returns CDR1 MNHEY and CDR2 SMNVEV (reference sequence). V lost 8 bases and J lost 9; bases outside the gene matches: 13. The CDR3 loop spans 15 amino acids. CDR3 DNA sequence: TGTGCCAGCCGCAGACAGCTAGCGGGAGTAGGTGAGCAGTTCTTC. It yields the protein CASRRQLAGVGEQFF.